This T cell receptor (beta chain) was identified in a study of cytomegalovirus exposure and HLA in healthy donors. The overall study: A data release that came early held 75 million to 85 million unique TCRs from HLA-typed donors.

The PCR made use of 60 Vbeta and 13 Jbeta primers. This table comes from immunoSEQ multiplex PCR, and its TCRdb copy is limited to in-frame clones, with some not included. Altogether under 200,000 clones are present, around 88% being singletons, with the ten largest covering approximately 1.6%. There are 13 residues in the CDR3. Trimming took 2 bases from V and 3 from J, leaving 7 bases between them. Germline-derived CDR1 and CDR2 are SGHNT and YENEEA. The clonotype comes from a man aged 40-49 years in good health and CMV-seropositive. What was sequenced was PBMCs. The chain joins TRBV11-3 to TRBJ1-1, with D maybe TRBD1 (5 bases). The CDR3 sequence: CASSLRGDTEAFF. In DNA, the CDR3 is TGTGCCAGCAGCTTACGGGGGGACACTGAAGCTTTCTTT. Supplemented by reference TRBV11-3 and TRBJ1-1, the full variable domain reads EAGVVQSPRYKIIEKKQPVAFWCNPISGHNTLYWYLQNLGQGPELLIRYENEEAVDDSQLPKDRFSAERLKGVDSTLKIQPAELGDSAVYLCASSLRGDTEAFFGQGTRLTVV.